This T cell receptor (beta chain) was captured by sequencing in a study of read filtering for tumor transcriptome and immune sequencing. Study-level results: Sorted CD138-negative bone marrow cells were not purified T cells.

V dropped 5 bases and J dropped 8 bases, with 10 bases sitting between them. This CDR3 spans 12 amino acids. Molecular barcoded adaptors covering alpha/delta and beta/gamma chains were used on roughly 400 ng RNA. TCRdb processed the reads anew with MiXCR; each CDR3 protein has one entry. This sample has 62,000 or so distinct CDR3 sequences, with about 14% found just once. Ten or more counts support this clonotype. Antigen: not known. The sample comprised a population of CD138-negative cells sorted from bone marrow. The source of this sequence is a donor at least 40 years old with multiple myeloma. The V and J genes are TRBV12-3 or TRBV12-4 and TRBJ2-1; D is unresolved. In DNA form, the CDR3 reads TGTGCCAGCAGTCCTACTAATGATGAGCAGTTCTTC. Its protein is CASSPTNDEQFF.